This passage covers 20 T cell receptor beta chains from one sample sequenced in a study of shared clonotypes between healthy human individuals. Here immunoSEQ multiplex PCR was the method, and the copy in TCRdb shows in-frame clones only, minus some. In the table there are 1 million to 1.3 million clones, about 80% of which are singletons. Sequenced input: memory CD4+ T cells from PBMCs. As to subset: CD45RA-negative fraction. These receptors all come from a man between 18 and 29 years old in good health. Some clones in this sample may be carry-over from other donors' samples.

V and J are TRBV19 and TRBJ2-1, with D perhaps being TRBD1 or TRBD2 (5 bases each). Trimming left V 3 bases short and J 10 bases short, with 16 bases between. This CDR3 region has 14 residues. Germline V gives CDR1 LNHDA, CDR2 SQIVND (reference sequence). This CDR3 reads CASSIVGRLGEQFF. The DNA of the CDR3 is TGTGCCAGTAGTATCGTGGGACGCCTCGGGGAGCAGTTCTTC.

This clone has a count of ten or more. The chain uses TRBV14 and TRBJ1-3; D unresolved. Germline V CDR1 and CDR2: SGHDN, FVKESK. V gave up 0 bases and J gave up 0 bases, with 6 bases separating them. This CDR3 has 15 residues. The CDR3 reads CASSQDDFSGNTIYF. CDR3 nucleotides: TGTGCCAGCAGCCAAGACGACTTCTCTGGAAACACCATATATTTT. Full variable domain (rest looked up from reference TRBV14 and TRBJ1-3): EAGVTQFPSHSVIEKGQTVTLRCDPISGHDNLYWYRRVMGKEIKFLLHFVKESKQDESGMPNNRFLAERTGGTYSTLKVQPAELEDSGVYFCASSQDDFSGNTIYFGEGSWLTVV.

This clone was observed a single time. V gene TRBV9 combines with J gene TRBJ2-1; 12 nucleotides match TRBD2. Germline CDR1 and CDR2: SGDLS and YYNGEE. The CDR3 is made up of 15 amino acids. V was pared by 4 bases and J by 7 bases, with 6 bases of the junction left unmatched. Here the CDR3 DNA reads TGTGCCAGCAGCATGACTAGCGGGAGCGAGAATGAGCAGTTCTTC. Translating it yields CASSMTSGSENEQFF.

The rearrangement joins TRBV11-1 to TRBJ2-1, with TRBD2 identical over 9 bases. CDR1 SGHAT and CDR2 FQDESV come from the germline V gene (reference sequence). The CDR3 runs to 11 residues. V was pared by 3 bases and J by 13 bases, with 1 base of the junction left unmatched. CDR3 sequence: CASSFSGRQFF. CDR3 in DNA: TGTGCCAGCAGCTTTAGCGGGAGACAGTTCTTC.

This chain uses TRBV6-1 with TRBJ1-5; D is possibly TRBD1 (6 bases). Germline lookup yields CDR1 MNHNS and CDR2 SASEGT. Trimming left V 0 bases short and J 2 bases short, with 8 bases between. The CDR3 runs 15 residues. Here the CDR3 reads CASSEARTGNQPQHF. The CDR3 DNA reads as TGTGCCAGCAGTGAAGCTCGGACAGGCAATCAGCCCCAGCATTTT.

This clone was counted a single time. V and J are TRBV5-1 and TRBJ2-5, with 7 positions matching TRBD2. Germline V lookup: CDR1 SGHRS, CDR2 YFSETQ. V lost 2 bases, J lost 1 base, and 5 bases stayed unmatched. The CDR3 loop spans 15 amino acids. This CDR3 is CASSFLASGQETQYF. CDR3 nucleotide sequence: TGCGCCAGCAGCTTCTTGGCTAGCGGCCAAGAGACCCAGTACTTC.

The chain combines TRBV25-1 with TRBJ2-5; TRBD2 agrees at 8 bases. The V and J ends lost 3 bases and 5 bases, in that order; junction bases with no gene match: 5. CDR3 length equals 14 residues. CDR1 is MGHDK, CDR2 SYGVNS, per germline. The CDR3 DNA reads TGTGCCAGCAGTGATACTAGCGGCGTGGAGACCCAGTACTTC. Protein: CASSDTSGVETQYF.

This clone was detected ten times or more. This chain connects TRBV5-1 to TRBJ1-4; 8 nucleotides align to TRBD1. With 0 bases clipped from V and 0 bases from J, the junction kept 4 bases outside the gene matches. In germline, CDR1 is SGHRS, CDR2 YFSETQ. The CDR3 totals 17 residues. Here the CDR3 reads CASSLDQGAATNEKLFF. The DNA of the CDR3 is TGCGCCAGCAGCTTGGATCAGGGGGCAGCAACTAATGAAAAACTGTTTTTT.

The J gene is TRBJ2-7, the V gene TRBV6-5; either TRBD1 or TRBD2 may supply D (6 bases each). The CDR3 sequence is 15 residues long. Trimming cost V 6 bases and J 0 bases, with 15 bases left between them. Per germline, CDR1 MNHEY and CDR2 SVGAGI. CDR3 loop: CASRSAGGGSYEQYF. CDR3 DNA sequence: TGTGCCAGCAGGTCAGCAGGAGGGGGCTCCTACGAGCAGTACTTC.

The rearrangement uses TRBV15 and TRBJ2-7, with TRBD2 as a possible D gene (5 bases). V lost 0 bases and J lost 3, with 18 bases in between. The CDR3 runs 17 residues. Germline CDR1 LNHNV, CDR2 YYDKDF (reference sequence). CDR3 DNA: TGTGCCACCAGCAGAGATTCTTCGGGATTAGCCGTCTACGAGCAGTACTTC. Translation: CATSRDSSGLAVYEQYF.

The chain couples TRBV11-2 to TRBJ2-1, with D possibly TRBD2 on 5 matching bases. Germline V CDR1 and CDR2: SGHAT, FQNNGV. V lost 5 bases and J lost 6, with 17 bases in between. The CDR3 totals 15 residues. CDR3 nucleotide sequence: TGTGCCAGCAGCCCCCGGAGGTCCCTGATCAATGAGCAGTTCTTC. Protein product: CASSPRRSLINEQFF.

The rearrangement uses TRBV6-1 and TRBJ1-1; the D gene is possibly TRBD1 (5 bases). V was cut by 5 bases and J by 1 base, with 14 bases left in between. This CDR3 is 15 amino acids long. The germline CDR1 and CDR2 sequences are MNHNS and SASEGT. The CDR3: CASSLHTGTNTEAFF. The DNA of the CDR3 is TGTGCCAGCAGTCTCCATACAGGAACGAACACTGAAGCTTTCTTT.

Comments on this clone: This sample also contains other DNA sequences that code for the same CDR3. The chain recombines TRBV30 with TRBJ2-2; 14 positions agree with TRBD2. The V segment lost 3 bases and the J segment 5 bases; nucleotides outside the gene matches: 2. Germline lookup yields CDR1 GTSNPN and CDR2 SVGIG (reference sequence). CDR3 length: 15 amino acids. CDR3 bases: TGTGCCTGGAGACGACTAGCGGGAGGGACCGGGGAGCTGTTTTTT. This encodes CAWRRLAGGTGELFF.

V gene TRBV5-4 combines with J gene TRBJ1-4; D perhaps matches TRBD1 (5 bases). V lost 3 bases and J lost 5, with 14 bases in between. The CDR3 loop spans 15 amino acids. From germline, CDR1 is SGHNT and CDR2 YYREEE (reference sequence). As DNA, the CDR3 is TGTGCCAGCAGCTCGACGACAGAAAGCAATGAAAAACTGTTTTTT. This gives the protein CASSSTTESNEKLFF.

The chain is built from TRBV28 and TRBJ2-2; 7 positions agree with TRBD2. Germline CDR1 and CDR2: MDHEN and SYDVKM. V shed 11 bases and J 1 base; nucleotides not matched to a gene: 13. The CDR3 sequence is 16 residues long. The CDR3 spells CAAGVWLAENTGELFF. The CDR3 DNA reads TGTGCCGCGGGAGTCTGGCTAGCGGAGAACACCGGGGAGCTGTTTTTT.

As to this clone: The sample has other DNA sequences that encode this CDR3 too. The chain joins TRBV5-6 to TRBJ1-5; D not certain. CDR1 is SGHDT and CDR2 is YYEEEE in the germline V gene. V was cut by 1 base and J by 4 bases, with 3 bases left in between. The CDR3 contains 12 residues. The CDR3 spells CASSLRNQPQHF. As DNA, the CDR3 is TGTGCCAGCAGCTTGAGGAATCAGCCCCAGCATTTT.

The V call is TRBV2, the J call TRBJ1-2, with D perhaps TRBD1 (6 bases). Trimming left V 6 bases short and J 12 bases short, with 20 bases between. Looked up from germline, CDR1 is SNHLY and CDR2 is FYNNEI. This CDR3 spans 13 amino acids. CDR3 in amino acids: CASSPRQGTSDTF. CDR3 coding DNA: TGTGCCAGCAGCCCCCGGCAGGGGACGTCTGACACCTTC.

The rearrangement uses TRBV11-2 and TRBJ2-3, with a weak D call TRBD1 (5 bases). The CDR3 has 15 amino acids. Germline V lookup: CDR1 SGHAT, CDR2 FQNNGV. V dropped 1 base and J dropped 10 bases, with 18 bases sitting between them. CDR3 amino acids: CASSLGSGWLSAQYF. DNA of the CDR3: TGTGCCAGCAGCTTAGGGTCAGGGTGGCTTTCGGCGCAGTATTTT.

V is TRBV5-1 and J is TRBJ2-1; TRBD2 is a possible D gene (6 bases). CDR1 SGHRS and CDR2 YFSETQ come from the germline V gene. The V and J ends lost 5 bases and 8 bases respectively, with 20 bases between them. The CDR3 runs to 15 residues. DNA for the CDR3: TGCGCCAGCAGTCATACCCGTGCGGGGATGGATGAGCAGTTCTTC. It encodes CASSHTRAGMDEQFF. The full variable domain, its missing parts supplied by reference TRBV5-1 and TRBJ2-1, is KAGVTQTPRYLIKTRGQQVTLSCSPISGHRSVSWYQQTPGQGLQFLFEYFSETQRNKGNFPGRFSGRQFSNSRSEMNVSTLELGDSALYLCASSHTRAGMDEQFFGPGTRLTVL.

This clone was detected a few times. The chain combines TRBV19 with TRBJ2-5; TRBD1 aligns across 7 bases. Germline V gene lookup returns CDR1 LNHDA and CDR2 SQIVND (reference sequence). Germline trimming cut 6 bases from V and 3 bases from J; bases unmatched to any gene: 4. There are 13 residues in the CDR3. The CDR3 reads CASSLGQKETQYF. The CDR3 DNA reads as TGTGCCAGTAGCCTGGGACAGAAAGAGACCCAGTACTTC.